This TCR beta chain was found in a study of shared clonotypes between healthy human individuals. Study in general: A couple of women and a few men aged 18 to 49 made up the donors.

Libraries were prepared by immunoSEQ multiplex PCR; TCRdb keeps only in-frame clonotypes and omits some of them. The sample lists around 1.6 million clones, roughly 98% occurring once. Healthy HIV-negative adults without recent acute infections or vaccinations served as donors. V was pared by 2 bases and J by 0 bases, with 11 bases between. CDR3 length: 15 amino acids. The germline gives CDR1 SGHRS, CDR2 YFSETQ. The chain uses TRBV5-1 and TRBJ1-1, with D maybe TRBD1 (5 bases). This receptor was taken from a man under 40 in good health. Sequenced sample: naive CD4+ T cells sorted from blood. Subset reported: CD45RA+ positively selected. The CDR3 spells CASSFLDTLNTEAFF. The CDR3 DNA reads as TGCGCCAGCAGCTTCCTGGACACCTTGAACACTGAAGCTTTCTTT.